This TCR beta chain was obtained from a study of cytomegalovirus exposure and HLA in healthy donors. Of note for this clone: The junction and the germline gene differ at one end; a read error may be behind it.

The CDR3 has 14 residues. In germline, CDR1 is LGHNA, CDR2 YNFKEQ. Each donor was healthy, and each was a bone marrow donor. The study ran its PCR with 60 Vbeta and 13 Jbeta primers. Assay used: immunoSEQ multiplex PCR; TCRdb lists only in-frame clones, some missing. The sample records 65,000 to 90,000 clones, about 74% being singletons. This rearrangement joins TRBV4-2 to TRBJ1-3; the D gene is possibly TRBD1 (5 bases). The sequence was obtained from a man aged 35-49 years in good health and CMV-seronegative. Specimen: PBMCs. The CDR3 DNA reads as TGTGCCAGCAGCCAAAGTGTAGGCCAGAAGGGGACTAATTTT. Translation gives CASSQSVGQKGTNF.